This entry lists 30 T cell receptor beta chains sequenced from one sample in a study of T cells in Graves' hyperthyroidism and ophthalmopathy. Using RNA transcripts as the source, TCR beta CDR3 regions were amplified. In the first-round RT-PCR of the TCR CDR3, the HTBI primer set was used. TCRdb re-derived calls from the multiplex PCR reads in MiXCR, one entry per CDR3 protein. The sample yields about 560,000 distinct CDR3 sequences, less than 15% seen once. Material for sequencing was blood. All receptors derive from a woman aged 40 to 49 with Graves' hyperthyroidism.

This clonotype was seen only a few times. The chain uses TRBV14 and TRBJ1-5, with D possibly being TRBD1 (5 bases). Deletions cut 1 base from V and 2 bases from J, with 9 bases between. Per germline, CDR1 SGHDN and CDR2 FVKESK. This CDR3 region has 15 residues. The DNA for the CDR3 is TGTGCCAGCAGCCAAGGGGGCTCGGGCAATCAGCCCCAGCATTTT. Protein product: CASSQGGSGNQPQHF.

This clonotype was recorded many times. The chain recombines TRBV6-1 with TRBJ2-7, with 13 bases matching TRBD2. Per the germline V gene, CDR1 is MNHNS and CDR2 is SASEGT. Trimming cost V 8 bases and J 6 bases; bases outside gene matches: 13. The CDR3 runs to 16 residues. The CDR3 DNA is TGTGCCAGCCAAGAAGACACTAGCGGGAGGGTAGGCGAGCAGTACTTC. It encodes CASQEDTSGRVGEQYF.

In DNA form, the CDR3 reads TGTGCCAGCGGGGTAAGGAACTATGGCTACACCTTC. It yields the protein CASGVRNYGYTF. V is TRBV6-1 and J is TRBJ1-2; the D is unclear. Germline V lookup: CDR1 MNHNS, CDR2 SASEGT. V dropped 8 bases and J dropped 2 bases, with 9 bases sitting between them. The CDR3 extends over 12 amino acids.

Many counts were recorded for this clonotype. The rearrangement uses TRBV20-1 and TRBJ2-1; 8 bases are shared with TRBD2. V gave up 1 base and J gave up 3 bases; unmatched junction bases: 5. This CDR3 has 15 residues. CDR1 and CDR2 from the germline V gene are DFQATT and SNEGSKA (reference sequence). CDR3 DNA: TGCAGTGCTAGAGGGCAGGCGGGAGGCTACAATGAGCAGTTCTTC. The encoded protein is CSARGQAGGYNEQFF.

The genes are TRBV20-1 and TRBJ2-1; TRBD1 is a possible D gene (6 bases). CDR1 and CDR2 (germline): DFQATT, SNEGSKA (reference sequence). This CDR3 comprises 17 residues. Trimming stripped 3 bases from V and 5 bases from J, with 23 bases between. CDR3 sequence: CSASPTPGHLVHNEQFF. The CDR3 DNA follows: TGCAGTGCTAGCCCCACCCCGGGACATCTAGTCCACAATGAGCAGTTCTTC.

This clonotype has a handful of counts. This chain links TRBV10-3 with TRBJ1-1; D might be TRBD1 (5 bases). The germline CDR1 and CDR2 sequences are ENHRY and SYGVKD. The CDR3 sequence is 14 residues long. The V end lost 4 bases, the J end lost 1 base, and 10 bases lay between the germline ends. The CDR3 sequence is CAISARDQNTEAFF. The CDR3 region has the DNA TGTGCCATCAGTGCTCGGGACCAGAACACTGAAGCTTTCTTT.

This clonotype was seen ten or more times. The chain combines TRBV6-1 with TRBJ2-1; perhaps TRBD2 as D (5 bases). This CDR3 has 13 residues. The V gene's germline CDR1 is MNHNS and CDR2 SASEGT. Trimming cost V 6 bases and J 9 bases, with 15 bases left between them. CDR3 DNA: TGTGCCAGCAGACTTACTAGTTACGGTGAGCAGTTCTTC. Translating it yields CASRLTSYGEQFF.

The chain carries TRBV14 and TRBJ1-4; D unclear. The germline CDR1 and CDR2 sequences are SGHDN and FVKESK. The CDR3 runs 15 residues. With 1 base removed from V and 5 bases from J, the gap between germline ends came to 11 bases. In DNA, the CDR3 is TGTGCCAGCAGCCAAGGCTATGAGGAGAATGAAAAACTGTTTTTT. Its protein is CASSQGYEENEKLFF.

This clonotype was counted at least ten times. The rearrangement joins TRBV5-1 to TRBJ2-1, with 8 positions matching TRBD1. Germline V gives CDR1 SGHRS, CDR2 YFSETQ. The V gene end was trimmed by 4 bases and the J gene end by 0 bases; junction bases not matched to a gene: 6. The CDR3 length is 16 residues. CDR3 sequence reads: CASSATGQVSYNEQFF. The CDR3 DNA is TGCGCCAGCAGCGCAACGGGACAGGTCTCCTACAATGAGCAGTTCTTC.

This clonotype was seen a handful of times. This may come from a read error, since a much larger clone is one base off. The chain has TRBV27 and TRBJ2-7; D unresolved. CDR1 is MNHEY, CDR2 SMNVEV, per germline (reference sequence). The CDR3 is 10 amino acids. With 7 bases removed from V and 3 bases from J, the gap between germline ends came to 4 bases. The DNA of the CDR3 is TGTGCCAGCACCATCTACGAGCAGTACTTC. Encoded protein: CASTIYEQYF.

This clonotype occurred many times. V is TRBV6-1 and J is TRBJ2-5; 10 bases are shared with TRBD2. J lost 4 bases, V lost 5 bases, and 7 bases had no gene match. The CDR3 consists of 15 residues. Germline V CDR1 and CDR2: MNHNS, SASEGT. The CDR3 coding sequence is TGTGCCAGCAGTTACTTTGCTAGCGGGAGAGAGACCCAGTACTTC. Translation: CASSYFASGRETQYF.

This clonotype was recorded at least ten times. This chain joins TRBV20-1 and TRBJ2-5, with a tentative D call TRBD1 (6 bases). CDR1 and CDR2 (germline): DFQATT, SNEGSKA (reference sequence). The CDR3 has 18 amino acids. V lost 3 bases and J lost 2, with 25 bases in between. The CDR3 region is CSASNRGRDMVPQETQYF. The CDR3 DNA follows: TGCAGTGCTAGCAATAGGGGCCGGGACATGGTCCCGCAAGAGACCCAGTACTTC.

V and J are TRBV6-1 and TRBJ2-2; 10 nucleotides align to TRBD2. V gave up 8 bases and J gave up 8 bases; unmatched junction bases: 14. This CDR3 has 16 amino acids. Germline-derived CDR1 and CDR2 are MNHNS and SASEGT. The CDR3 DNA reads as TGTGCCAGCCATACCCTAGCGGGAGTTGTTTCGGGGGAGCTGTTTTTT. Its protein is CASHTLAGVVSGELFF.

In this sample, this clonotype turned up a few times. The V gene is TRBV27, the J gene TRBJ1-5; TRBD1 is a possible D gene (5 bases). The V end lost 4 bases, the J end lost 2 bases, and 12 bases lay between the germline ends. The CDR3 runs 15 residues. Germline-derived CDR1 and CDR2 are MNHEY and SMNVEV (reference sequence). Written as DNA, the CDR3 is TGTGCCAGCAGTTCCGGGGGAAGAGGCAATCAGCCCCAGCATTTT. Protein sequence: CASSSGGRGNQPQHF.

This clonotype was picked up many times. The J gene is TRBJ2-2, the V gene TRBV28; no clear D. In germline, CDR1 is MDHEN, CDR2 SYDVKM. The length of the CDR3 is 13 residues. V shed 5 bases and J shed 4 bases, with 8 bases lying between them. The CDR3 spells CASSARFTGELFF. The CDR3, as DNA: TGTGCCAGCAGTGCCCGTTTCACCGGGGAGCTGTTTTTT. Complete variable domain (other parts from reference TRBV28 and TRBJ2-2): DVKVTQSSRYLVKRTGEKVFLECVQDMDHENMFWYRQDPGLGLRLIYFSYDVKMKEKGDIPEGYSVSREKKERFSLILESASTNQTSMYLCASSARFTGELFFGEGSRLTVL.

This clonotype was seen repeatedly, ten times or more. The chain links TRBV3-1 to TRBJ2-7, with 8 nucleotides matching TRBD1. The V segment lost 1 base and the J segment 3 bases; nucleotides outside the gene matches: 11. Germline V gives CDR1 LGHDT, CDR2 YNNKEL (reference sequence). The CDR3 spans 17 residues. CDR3 bases: TGTGCCAGCAGCCAAGCCAGGGGGCGCACGGTGATCTACGAGCAGTACTTC. This translates into CASSQARGRTVIYEQYF.

Only a few counts were recorded for this clonotype. The chain is built from TRBV6-1 and TRBJ1-1; D unresolved. CDR1 is MNHNS and CDR2 is SASEGT in the germline V gene. This CDR3 has 13 amino acids. Trimming took 4 bases from V and 1 from J, leaving 7 bases between them. This CDR3 reads CASSASKNTEAFF. The DNA for the CDR3 is TGTGCCAGCAGTGCTTCAAAGAACACTGAAGCTTTCTTT.

This clonotype was detected many times. J is TRBJ2-7 and V is TRBV27; 7 bases map to TRBD1. Germline CDR1 is MNHEY and CDR2 is SMNVEV (reference sequence). CDR3 length: 15 residues. Trimming at V came to 5 bases and at J to 1 base, leaving 8 bases not matched to a gene. CDR3 region: CASSTTGIVSYEQYF. The DNA of the CDR3 is TGTGCCAGCAGTACGACAGGGATAGTATCCTACGAGCAGTACTTC.

This clonotype was counted between two and nine times. The chain couples TRBV5-1 to TRBJ1-6; 7 bases align to TRBD1. The CDR3 runs to 15 residues. J gave up 10 bases and V 1 base, and 8 bases lay outside the gene matches. The V gene's germline CDR1 is SGHRS and CDR2 YFSETQ. CDR3 in amino acids: CASSLNRGQNSPLHF. Written as DNA, the CDR3 is TGCGCCAGCAGCTTGAATAGGGGGCAGAACTCACCCCTCCACTTT.

This clonotype was detected a few times. J is TRBJ2-3 and V is TRBV7-2; 9 positions match TRBD1. V was pared by 5 bases and J by 6 bases, with 9 bases of the junction left unmatched. Germline loops: CDR1 SGHTA, CDR2 FQGNSA. CDR3 length: 15 residues. CDR3 region: CASSQLVQGADTQYF. The CDR3 coding sequence is TGTGCCAGCAGCCAACTAGTACAGGGGGCGGATACGCAGTATTTT.

This clonotype was counted at least ten times. This sequence joins TRBV5-1 and TRBJ2-1, with a weak D call TRBD2 (7 bases). V was shortened by 4 bases and J by 10 bases, with 21 bases between the two germline ends. CDR1 is SGHRS and CDR2 is YFSETQ in the germline V gene. This CDR3 comprises 15 residues. The CDR3, as DNA: TGCGCCAGCAGCCCGAGGGACTGGGGGCGGGAGGAGCAGTTCTTC. Amino acid sequence: CASSPRDWGREEQFF.

The chain carries TRBV19 and TRBJ2-3, with TRBD2 identical over 9 bases. The CDR3 spans 19 residues. Unmatched junction bases numbered 11, after V lost 0 bases and J lost 1 base. Germline assignment: CDR1 LNHDA and CDR2 SQIVND (reference sequence). CDR3 sequence (DNA): TGTGCCAGTAGTATAGACTCTGGCGGGAGGGCCGGAGGCACAGATACGCAGTATTTT. Its protein is CASSIDSGGRAGGTDTQYF.

This clonotype was recorded a few times. The chain uses TRBV7-8 and TRBJ1-1; no clear D. CDR1 SGHVS and CDR2 FQNEAQ come from the germline V gene. The CDR3 is 14 amino acids. The V gene lost 3 bases and the J gene lost 7 bases, with 15 bases spanning the gap. CDR3 region: CASSFYGRVGEAFF. The CDR3 nucleotides read TGTGCCAGCAGCTTTTATGGACGAGTGGGTGAAGCTTTCTTT.

This clonotype came up many times. The V gene is TRBV5-1, the J gene TRBJ1-1; 8 nucleotides align to TRBD1. Per the germline V gene, CDR1 is SGHRS and CDR2 is YFSETQ. The CDR3 runs 13 residues. The V gene end was trimmed by 6 bases and the J gene end by 8 bases; junction bases not matched to a gene: 9. The chain's CDR3 is CASIGQGTTEAFF. DNA of the CDR3: TGCGCCAGCATCGGACAGGGCACAACGGAAGCTTTCTTT.

This clonotype was picked up many times. V is TRBV29-1 and J is TRBJ2-2; D uncertain. The CDR3 contains 12 residues. Trimming pared 6 bases from V and 7 bases from J, leaving 12 bases between. The germline V gene has CDR1 SQVTM and CDR2 ANQGSEA. The DNA for the CDR3 is TGCAGCGTCGGCGGAGATAACGGGGAGCTGTTTTTT. Translated, it gives CSVGGDNGELFF.

This clonotype was seen only a few times. The chain couples TRBV7-9 to TRBJ1-1; no clear D gene. This CDR3 is 12 amino acids long. The V gene lost 5 bases and the J gene lost 12 bases, with 16 bases spanning the gap. CDR1 and CDR2 (germline): SEHNR, FQNEAQ (reference sequence). CDR3 loop: CASSPLDWETFF. The CDR3 bases are TGTGCCAGCAGCCCCCTGGACTGGGAAACTTTCTTT.

This clonotype was recorded many times. The V gene is TRBV12-3 or TRBV12-4, the J gene TRBJ2-1; a possible D gene is TRBD1 (5 bases). Trimming removed 2 bases at V and 7 bases at J, with 12 bases between. The CDR3 contains 14 residues. CDR3 in amino acids: CASSLQGAINEQFF. The CDR3 DNA follows: TGTGCCAGCAGTTTACAGGGTGCGATAAATGAGCAGTTCTTC.

About this clonotype itself: This clone may be a read error of a much larger clone one base away. The chain couples TRBV3-1 to TRBJ2-1, with a possible D match to TRBD2 (5 bases). The V end was cut by 4 bases, the J end by 3 bases, with 13 bases between. This CDR3 is 15 amino acids long. Germline loops: CDR1 LGHDT, CDR2 YNNKEL (reference sequence). The CDR3 sequence: CASSRVSGSYNEQFF. The CDR3, as DNA: TGTGCCAGCAGCCGAGTGAGCGGTAGCTACAATGAGCAGTTCTTC.

This clonotype came up many times. The V and J genes are TRBV7-9 and TRBJ2-7, with D perhaps being TRBD1 or TRBD2 (5 bases each). The germline CDR1 and CDR2 sequences are SEHNR and FQNEAQ (reference sequence). CDR3 length equals 11 residues. V was clipped by 10 bases and J by 7 bases, with 14 bases between them. CDR3 nucleotides: TGTGCCACCGAGGGTAGGGGAGAGCAGTACTTC. Protein: CATEGRGEQYF.

This clonotype has a count of ten or more. This chain connects TRBV6-1 to TRBJ1-5, with D perhaps TRBD1 (5 bases). Trimming cost V 6 bases and J 3 bases, with 9 bases left between them. CDR1 and CDR2 from the germline V gene are MNHNS and SASEGT. The CDR3 consists of 13 residues. This CDR3 reads CASSLGVNQPQHF. In DNA form, the CDR3 reads TGTGCCAGCAGCTTGGGGGTCAATCAGCCCCAGCATTTT.